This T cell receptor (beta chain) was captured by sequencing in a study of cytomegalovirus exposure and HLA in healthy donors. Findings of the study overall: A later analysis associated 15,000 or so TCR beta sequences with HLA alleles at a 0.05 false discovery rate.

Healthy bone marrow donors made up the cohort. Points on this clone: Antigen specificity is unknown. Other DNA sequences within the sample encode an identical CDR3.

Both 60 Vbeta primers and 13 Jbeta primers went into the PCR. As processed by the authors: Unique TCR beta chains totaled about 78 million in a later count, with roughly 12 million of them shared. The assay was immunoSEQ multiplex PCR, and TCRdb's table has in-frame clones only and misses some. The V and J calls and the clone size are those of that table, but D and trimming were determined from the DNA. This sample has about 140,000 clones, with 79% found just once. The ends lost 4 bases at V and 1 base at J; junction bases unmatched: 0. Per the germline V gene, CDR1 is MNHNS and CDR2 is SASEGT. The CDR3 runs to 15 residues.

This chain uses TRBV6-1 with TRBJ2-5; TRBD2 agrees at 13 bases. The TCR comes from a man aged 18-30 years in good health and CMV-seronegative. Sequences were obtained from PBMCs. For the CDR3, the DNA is TGTGCCAGCAGTGGACTAGCGGGGGGCCAAGAGACCCAGTACTTC. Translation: CASSGLAGGQETQYF.